A single sample is the source of the 26 T cell receptor beta chains below, sequenced in a study of CD8+CD57+ T cells in acquired aplastic anemia. The study profiled TCR beta VDJ and CDR3 using genomic DNA as template. Using its own MiXCR run on the reads, TCRdb lists one record per CDR3 protein. Altogether 350,000 to 450,000 distinct CDR3 sequences are present, around 68% being singletons, with the ten largest covering 4%. The sequenced material came from sorted CD4+, CD8+, or CD8+CD57+ T cells (not recorded which) from PBMCs. The receptors stem from a human donor in good health, serving as a control.

The sample holds many counts of this clonotype. The V call is TRBV20-1, the J call TRBJ2-2; perhaps TRBD2 as D (6 bases). Trimming pared 6 bases from V and 5 bases from J, leaving 13 bases between. The CDR3 runs to 13 residues. The germline CDR1 and CDR2 sequences are DFQATT and SNEGSKA (reference sequence). The CDR3 region has the DNA TGCAGTGCCGCGTTCGGGGGAACCGGGGAGCTGTTTTTT. The encoded protein is CSAAFGGTGELFF.

About this clonotype itself: A junction boundary mismatches the germline segment, possibly from a read error. The chain uses TRBV5-1 and TRBJ2-3, with D perhaps TRBD2 (6 bases). Germline V gives CDR1 SGHRS, CDR2 YFSETQ. The CDR3 length is 14 residues. CDR3 sequence reads: CASSSRGDTDTQYF. CDR3 bases: TGTGCCAGCAGCTCGCGCGGGGACACAGATACGCAGTATTTT.

This clonotype was seen just once. Compared with germline, one end of the junction differs, possibly owing to a read error. This chain links TRBV10-3 with TRBJ1-2; D uncertain. The CDR3 has 14 amino acids. CDR1 and CDR2 (germline): ENHRY, SYGVKD. CDR3: CAISERQLIYDYNF. DNA of the CDR3: TGTGCCATCAGTGAGCGCCAGTTGATCTACGACTACAACTTC.

This clonotype occurred many times. This chain uses TRBV3-1 with TRBJ1-2; possibly TRBD1 for D (5 bases). V shed 0 bases and J shed 8 bases, with 13 bases lying between them. Per germline, CDR1 LGHDT and CDR2 YNNKEL (reference sequence). This CDR3 has 14 amino acids. In nucleotides, the CDR3 is TGTGCCAGCAGCCAAGAGTACGGGGACTCCGGCTACACCTTC. Protein: CASSQEYGDSGYTF.

In regard to this clonotype: The junction departs from the called germline gene at one end, perhaps through a read error. CDR3 DNA sequence: TGTGCCAGCAGCGTAGCAGCGAGTTGTGGAAACACCATATATTTT. Its translation: CASSVAASCGNTIYF. The rearrangement uses TRBV5-1 and TRBJ1-3; D is unresolved. This CDR3 has 15 residues. Per germline, CDR1 SGHRS and CDR2 YFSETQ.

Worth noting for this clonotype: Compared with germline, one end of the junction differs, possibly owing to a read error. V and J are TRBV30 and TRBJ2-7, with D maybe TRBD2 (6 bases). Germline V gene sequence: CDR1 GTSNPN, CDR2 SVGIG (reference sequence). The CDR3 is 12 residues long. CDR3 nucleotide sequence: TGTGGCTGGAATGGCGGGACGACCGAGCAGTACTTC. Translated: CGWNGGTTEQYF.

The rearrangement joins TRBV20-1 to TRBJ1-4; D gene ambiguous. Per germline, CDR1 DFQATT and CDR2 SNEGSKA (reference sequence). V lost 1 base to trimming and J lost 8 bases, with 11 bases between them. CDR3 length: 13 residues. CDR3 amino acids: CSARVSNPEKLFF. The CDR3 DNA sequence: TGCAGTGCTAGAGTATCGAATCCGGAAAAACTGTTTTTT.

Comment on this clonotype: A much larger clone is a single base away; this may be a read error. The chain has TRBV5-4 and TRBJ1-3, with 7 bases matching TRBD1. Germline V gene data show CDR1 as SGHNT and CDR2 as YYREEE (reference sequence). The CDR3 covers 15 residues. With 6 bases clipped from V and 0 bases from J, the junction kept 6 bases outside the gene matches. CDR3: CASNGTVFSGNTIYF. CDR3 DNA: TGTGCCAGCAACGGGACAGTTTTCTCTGGAAACACCATATATTTT.

Of note for this clonotype: It is likely a read error, because the conserved phenylalanine at the end of the CDR3 is missing. The limits of the CDR3 on the DNA are not certain, so only TCRdb's listed CDR3 is given. The chain is built from TRBV7-2 and TRBJ1-2. Germline values: CDR1 SGHTA, CDR2 FQGNSA. Both ends counted, the CDR3 spans 11 residues. CDR3 amino acids: CASSSPGQASD.

The rearrangement uses TRBV19 and TRBJ1-2; D is uncertain. V lost 3 bases and J 12 bases, leaving 17 bases between the germline ends. The CDR3 contains 13 residues. Germline CDR1 LNHDA, CDR2 SQIVND (reference sequence). CDR3 in DNA: TGTGCCAGTAGTATTGCAGGAACGGGTGGAAACACCTTC. Protein sequence: CASSIAGTGGNTF.

This clonotype was recorded many times. The V gene is TRBV19, the J gene TRBJ1-5; no reliable D call. CDR3 length: 16 residues. V was shortened by 2 bases and J by 0 bases, with 11 bases between the two germline ends. Germline V gene lookup returns CDR1 LNHDA and CDR2 SQIVND (reference sequence). The CDR3 coding sequence is TGTGCCAGTAGTATATACAGTGGAATTAGCAATCAGCCCCAGCATTTT. Protein sequence: CASSIYSGISNQPQHF.

A note on this clonotype: Mismatch with germline at one junction end may stem from a read error. The chain links TRBV7-2 to TRBJ1-1; the match to TRBD1 covers 9 bases. The length of the CDR3 is 12 residues. CDR1 is SGHTA, CDR2 FQGNSA, per germline. CDR3 in DNA: TGTGCCAGCAGCGCCGAGACAGGGGGTCATGGCTTT. This translates into CASSAETGGHGF. The variable domain in full, with the rest retrieved from reference TRBV7-2 and TRBJ1-1, is GAGVSQSPSNKVTEKGKDVELRCDPISGHTALYWYRQSLGQGLEFLIYFQGNSAPDKSGLPSDRFSAERTGGSVSTLTIQRTQQEDSAVYLCASSAETGGHGFGQGTRLTVV.

A few counts support this clonotype. CDR3 bases: TGTGCCAGCAGCTTAACAGGGGGTGAGCAGTTCTTC. Residues: CASSLTGGEQFF. The chain carries TRBV7-2 and TRBJ2-1, with 8 bases lining up with TRBD1. Trimming took 2 bases from V and 9 from J; bases not matched to a gene: 0. Looked up from germline, CDR1 is SGHTA and CDR2 is FQGNSA. The length of the CDR3 is 12 residues.

In its sample, this clonotype was seen many times. The V gene is TRBV20-1, the J gene TRBJ1-5, with 9 bases identical to TRBD1. After removal of 5 bases from V and 3 bases from J, the junction contained 8 bases not matched to a gene. This CDR3 spans 15 amino acids. CDR1 is DFQATT and CDR2 is SNEGSKA in the germline V gene (reference sequence). The CDR3 nucleotides are TGCAGTGCTCAAAGGACAGGGGCACTCAATCAGCCCCAGCATTTT. Encoded protein: CSAQRTGALNQPQHF.

As for this clonotype: Compared with germline, one end of the junction differs, possibly owing to a read error. This chain joins TRBV7-9 and TRBJ1-2, with TRBD1 matching 11 bases. CDR1 and CDR2 from the germline V gene are SEHNR and FQNEAQ (reference sequence). The CDR3 contains 14 residues. The CDR3 DNA reads as TGTGCCAGCAGCTTCGGGGACAGGGGGGACCTCCACTTTTTC. Its translation is CASSFGDRGDLHFF.

This clonotype came up many times. The chain uses TRBV27 and TRBJ1-6; 7 bases match TRBD1. This CDR3 is 14 amino acids long. V lost 6 bases and J lost 6; bases outside the gene matches: 5. Germline V CDR1 and CDR2: MNHEY, SMNVEV (reference sequence). The CDR3 spells CASRVTGRNSPLHF. CDR3 DNA: TGTGCCAGCAGAGTGACAGGGCGTAATTCACCCCTCCACTTT.

The rearrangement uses TRBV13 and TRBJ2-7; D possibly matches TRBD1 or TRBD2 (6 bases each). This CDR3 contains 11 residues. V lost 5 bases and J 12 bases, leaving 14 bases between the germline ends. CDR1 is PRHDT, CDR2 FYEKMQ, per germline (reference sequence). Written as DNA, the CDR3 is TGTGCCAGCAGCCGGGGGCATGAGGCGTACGTC. Its translation: CASSRGHEAYV.

The chain employs TRBV7-7 and TRBJ1-1; 9 bases agree with TRBD1. Germline V gene data show CDR1 as SSHAT and CDR2 as FNYEAQ (reference sequence). CDR3 length: 15 amino acids. With 5 bases clipped from V and 13 bases from J, the junction kept 17 bases outside the gene matches. The CDR3 sequence is CASSPDRGSEPFFFF. The CDR3 DNA reads as TGTGCCAGCAGCCCGGACAGGGGTTCGGAGCCGTTTTTTTTCTTT.

About this clonotype: It is likely a read error, because the conserved phenylalanine at the end of the CDR3 is missing. It is unclear where the CDR3 begins or ends on the DNA, so no DNA is shown, and the CDR3 is as TCRdb lists it. CDR3 sequence: CASSGARGEKCM. The rearrangement joins TRBV2 to TRBJ2-1; the tabulated D call, TRBD1, remains unverified against the DNA. CDR1 is SNHLY and CDR2 is FYNNEI in the germline V gene. A total of 12 residues make up the CDR3, ends included.

This rearrangement joins TRBV10-3 to TRBJ1-5; unclear D gene. V lost 10 bases to trimming and J lost 1 base, with 17 bases between them. The CDR3 length is 15 residues. Germline CDR1 ENHRY, CDR2 SYGVKD. Here the CDR3 reads CATIPGLGSNQPQHF. CDR3 nucleotides: TGTGCCACAATTCCTGGGCTAGGGAGCAATCAGCCCCAGCATTTT.

Remarks on this clonotype: A read error may be the cause here, since a much bigger clone is one base away. CDR3 protein: CSVGGQRNGYIF. The CDR3, as DNA: TGCAGCGTCGGGGGACAGAGGAATGGCTACATCTTC. The chain recombines TRBV29-1 with TRBJ1-2; TRBD1 agrees at 7 bases. Per the germline V gene, CDR1 is SQVTM and CDR2 is ANQGSEA. There are 12 residues in the CDR3.

V and J are TRBV2 and TRBJ2-7; 8 bases agree with TRBD2. Trimming took 11 bases from V and 3 from J; bases not matched to a gene: 18. Germline CDR1 is SNHLY and CDR2 is FYNNEI. The CDR3 has 16 amino acids. In DNA, the CDR3 is TGTGCCTCATTGACTAGCGTGTCGGGACTAGTCTACGAGCAGTACTTC. Its translation: CASLTSVSGLVYEQYF.

V is TRBV9 and J is TRBJ1-2; D gene uncertain. The CDR3 loop spans 14 amino acids. V lost 0 bases to trimming and J lost 4 bases, with 10 bases between them. CDR1 and CDR2 from the germline V gene are SGDLS and YYNGEE. CDR3 protein: CASSVVGSGYGYTF. In nucleotides, the CDR3 is TGTGCCAGCAGCGTAGTAGGAAGCGGCTATGGCTACACCTTC.

This chain connects TRBV2 to TRBJ1-3, with D tentatively TRBD1 (5 bases). The ends were cut back, 7 bases at V and 13 bases at J, with 23 bases in the middle. Looked up from germline, CDR1 is SNHLY and CDR2 is FYNNEI. The CDR3 has 14 amino acids. CDR3 sequence: CASTRQGGGNAIYF. The CDR3 region has the DNA TGTGCCAGCACCCGGCAGGGTGGTGGCAACGCGATATATTTT.

This chain uses TRBV6-2 or TRBV6-3 with TRBJ2-5; D is uncertain. The CDR3 is made up of 11 amino acids. V lost 7 bases, J lost 5 bases, and 8 bases lay in between. In germline, CDR1 is MNHEY, CDR2 SVGEGT. CDR3: CASTLSETQYF. As DNA, the CDR3 is TGTGCCAGCACCTTAAGTGAGACCCAGTACTTC.

The chain carries TRBV9 and TRBJ2-4; the match to TRBD2 covers 8 bases. Per germline, CDR1 SGDLS and CDR2 YYNGEE. The CDR3 covers 14 residues. Unmatched junction bases numbered 7, after V lost 4 bases and J lost 7 bases. The CDR3 spells CASSPPRGGNIQYF. CDR3 sequence (DNA): TGTGCCAGCAGCCCTCCCCGGGGGGGGAACATTCAGTACTTC.